Reported below is one T cell receptor (beta chain). What it binds is unknown. Via MiXCR, TCRdb re-called the reads, giving one row per CDR3 protein. The sample has tens of thousands of distinct CDR3 sequences; 20% are singletons. The sample is drawn from a study of T cell repertoires in cytomegalovirus infection. The sample consisted of CD8+ T cells from cultured PBMCs, taken from culture after CMV antigen stimulation. This clonotype was sampled from a human donor in good health (CMV status not recorded). Some clones in this sample may be carry-over from other donors' samples.

The CDR3 coding sequence is TGTGCCAGCAGTGCCACCCTTAATTATCAGCCCCAGCATTTT. Protein: CASSATLNYQPQHF. The chain carries TRBV6-1 and TRBJ1-5; D remains ambiguous. With 4 bases removed from V and 5 bases from J, the gap between germline ends came to 12 bases. CDR3 length: 14 residues. In germline, CDR1 is MNHNS, CDR2 SASEGT.